This record looks at one TCR beta chain sequence and its context. Antigen: not known. The record originates from a study of Graves' ophthalmopathy and Graves' hyperthyroidism. Background on the study: At the time of initial diagnosis and before any treatment, peripheral blood was collected.

For repertoire sequencing, the TCR beta CDR3 regions were amplified from RNA transcripts. A first-round RT-PCR used HTBI primers, followed by a second-round multiplex PCR. TCRdb fed the multiplex PCR reads into MiXCR, producing one record per CDR3 protein. The repertoire includes hundreds of thousands of distinct CDR3 sequences, over 20% of them detected once, and roughly 3% sits in the top ten. Study conclusions and caveats: Between ophthalmopathy and stable hyperthyroidism, a 13-signature model drew a separation with roughly 88% sensitivity and approximately 81% specificity. Most thyroid-expanded clonotypes exceeding 0.001 frequency were also found in blood.

This clonotype was obtained from a woman aged 18-29 years with stable Graves' hyperthyroidism. The source material was peripheral blood.

The CDR3 sequence is CASHGRSGGELFF. In DNA form, the CDR3 reads TGTGCCAGCCATGGACGATCCGGCGGGGAGCTGTTTTTT. This chain joins TRBV12-3 or TRBV12-4 and TRBJ2-2; D remains ambiguous. Trimming took off 8 bases at V and 7 bases at J, with 14 bases between the two ends. The CDR3 spans 13 residues.